The source of this TCR beta chain is a study of blood T cell repertoires in COVID-19. In the study overall: PBMCs, B-cell-depleted T cells, or T cells were the source of the cDNA or gDNA that made up the material.

This CDR3 contains 15 residues. Germline CDR1 and CDR2: KGHDR and SFDVKD. In the authors' workflow: It was from reference gene primer amplification that nucleated cell counts were estimated. Repertoires were generated with immunoSEQ multiplex PCR, while TCRdb's copy carries only in-frame clones and drops some. V, J and clone size derive from that table, while D and trimming were established from the DNA sequence. The top ten clones hold about 8.6% of a sample with roughly 280,000 clones, 86% of them seen once. In this sample, this clone turned up once. At one end, the junction sequence differs from germline, possibly due to a read error.

This chain connects TRBV24-1 to TRBJ1-4, with a tentative D call TRBD1 (5 bases). The clonotype was recovered from a man aged 40-49 years with active or convalescent COVID-19. Sequences were obtained from peripheral blood. For the CDR3, the DNA is TGTGTCACCAGTGATCCCACAGGCCCCGAAGAAAAACTGTTTTTT. Translated, it gives CVTSDPTGPEEKLFF.